This passage covers 4 T cell receptor beta chains from one sample sequenced in a study of T cells after yellow fever vaccination. Each CDR3 protein gets one entry after TCRdb re-called the 5' RACE reads with MiXCR. The sample contains some 550,000 distinct CDR3 sequences, roughly a fifth of which appear only once. Here the sequenced sample was PBMCs, taken 15 days after the yellow fever booster vaccination. The source of these receptors is a man aged 25 to 40 who received the YFV17D yellow fever vaccine.

This clonotype turned up a few times. A clone one base away is much larger, so this may be a read error. V is TRBV5-6 and J is TRBJ1-5, with unresolved D. V was pared by 2 bases and J by 0 bases, with 3 bases between. This CDR3 is 13 amino acids long. Germline CDR1 SGHDT, CDR2 YYEEEE. The CDR3: CASSFYSNQPQHF. The CDR3 bases are TGTGCCAGCAGCTTCTATAGCAATCAGCCCCAGCATTTT. Filled out from reference TRBV5-6 and TRBJ1-5, the complete variable domain reads DAGVTQSPTHLIKTRGQQVTLRCSPKSGHDTVSWYQQALGQGPQFIFQYYEEEERQRGNFPDRFSGHQFPNYSSELNVNALLLGDSALYLCASSFYSNQPQHFGDGTRLSIL.

In this sample, this clonotype turned up once. Lacking the conserved final phenylalanine or tryptophan, this CDR3 likely reflects a read error. The chain is built from TRBV12-5 and TRBJ2-1; the match to TRBD1 covers 9 bases. Unmatched junction bases numbered 7, after V lost 6 bases and J lost 7 bases. The germline V gene encodes CDR1 LGHNT and CDR2 FRNRAP. This CDR3 has 14 residues. This CDR3 reads CASGDRDRENEQFS. CDR3 in DNA: TGTGCTAGTGGAGACCGGGACAGGGAAAATGAGCAGTTCTCC.

This chain uses TRBV7-2 with TRBJ2-7, with 7 bases aligning to TRBD2. This CDR3 has 13 amino acids. Germline-derived CDR1 and CDR2 are SGHTA and FQGNSA. With V trimmed by 4 bases and J by 5 bases, 5 bases remained unmatched. CDR3 protein: CASSSRLAHEQYF. CDR3 bases: TGTGCCAGCAGCTCGCGACTAGCCCACGAGCAGTACTTC.

In this sample, this clonotype turned up a few times. The chain carries TRBV15 and TRBJ2-5; D possibly corresponds to TRBD1 (6 bases). Germline CDR1 LNHNV, CDR2 YYDKDF (reference sequence). The CDR3 spans 14 residues. V shed 8 bases and J shed 4 bases, with 17 bases lying between them. This CDR3 is CATQSGQERETQYF. The CDR3 bases are TGTGCCACCCAATCGGGACAAGAGAGAGAGACCCAGTACTTC.